Sequencing of this TCR beta chain was carried out in a study of T cells in Graves' hyperthyroidism and ophthalmopathy. Per the germline V gene, CDR1 is MNHEY and CDR2 is SVGEGT. The CDR3 is made up of 11 amino acids. A remark on this clonotype: The junction departs from the called germline gene at one end, perhaps through a read error.

Amplified TCR beta CDR3 regions derived from RNA transcripts. The HTBI primer set served for first-round RT-PCR of the TCR CDR3. TCRdb independently ran MiXCR on the multiplex PCR reads; one entry per CDR3 protein. This sample has roughly 530,000 distinct CDR3 sequences, with roughly a sixth found just once. Patients showing uncontrolled infection, other autoimmune disease, pregnancy or lactation were ineligible. The source material was blood. This receptor was obtained from a woman under 30 with Graves' ophthalmopathy. This rearrangement joins TRBV6-2 or TRBV6-3 to TRBJ1-6; D is undetermined. CDR3 in amino acids: CASRSGSPLHF. CDR3 nucleotide sequence: TGTGCCAGCAGGAGCGGCTCACCCCTCCACTTC.